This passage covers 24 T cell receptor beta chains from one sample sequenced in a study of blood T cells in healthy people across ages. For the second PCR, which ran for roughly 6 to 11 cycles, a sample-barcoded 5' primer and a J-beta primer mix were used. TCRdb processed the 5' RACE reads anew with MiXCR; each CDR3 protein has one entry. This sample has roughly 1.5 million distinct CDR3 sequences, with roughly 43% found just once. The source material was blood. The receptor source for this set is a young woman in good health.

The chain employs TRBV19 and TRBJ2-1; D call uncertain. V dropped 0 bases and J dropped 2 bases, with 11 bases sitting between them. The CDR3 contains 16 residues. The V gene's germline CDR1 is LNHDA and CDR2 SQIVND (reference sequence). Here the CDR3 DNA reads TGTGCCAGTAGTATAGATCTGGGCCTAACCTACAATGAGCAGTTCTTC. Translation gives CASSIDLGLTYNEQFF.

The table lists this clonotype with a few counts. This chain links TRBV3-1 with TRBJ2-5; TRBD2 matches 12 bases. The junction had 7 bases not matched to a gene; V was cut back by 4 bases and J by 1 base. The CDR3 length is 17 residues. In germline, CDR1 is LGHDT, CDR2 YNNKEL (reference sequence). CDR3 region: CASSPGTSGPTQETQYF. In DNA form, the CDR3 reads TGTGCCAGCAGCCCCGGGACTAGCGGGCCGACCCAAGAGACCCAGTACTTC.

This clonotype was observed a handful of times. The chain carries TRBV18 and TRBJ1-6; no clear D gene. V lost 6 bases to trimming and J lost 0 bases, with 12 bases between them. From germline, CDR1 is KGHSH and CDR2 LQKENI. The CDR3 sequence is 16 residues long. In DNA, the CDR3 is TGTGCCAGCTCCCCGGCGGTGAGCTCCTATAATTCACCCCTCCACTTT. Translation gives CASSPAVSSYNSPLHF.

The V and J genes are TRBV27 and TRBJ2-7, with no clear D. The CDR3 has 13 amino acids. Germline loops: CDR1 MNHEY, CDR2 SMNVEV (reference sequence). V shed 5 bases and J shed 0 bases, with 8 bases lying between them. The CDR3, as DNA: TGTGCCAGCAGTCCCTGGAACTCCTACGAGCAGTACTTC. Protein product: CASSPWNSYEQYF.

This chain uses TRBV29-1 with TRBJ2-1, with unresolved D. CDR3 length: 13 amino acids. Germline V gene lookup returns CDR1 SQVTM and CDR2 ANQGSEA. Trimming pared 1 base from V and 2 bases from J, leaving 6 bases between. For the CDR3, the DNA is TGCAGCGTTGAAGTAATCACCTACAATGAGCAGTTCTTC. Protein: CSVEVITYNEQFF.

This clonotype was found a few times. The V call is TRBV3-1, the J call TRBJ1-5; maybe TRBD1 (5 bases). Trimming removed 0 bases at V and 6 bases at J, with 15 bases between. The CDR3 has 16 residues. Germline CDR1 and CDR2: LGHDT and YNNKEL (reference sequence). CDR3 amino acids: CASSQDSGIQSQPQHF. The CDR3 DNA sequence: TGTGCCAGCAGCCAAGATTCAGGGATTCAGTCTCAGCCCCAGCATTTT.

The CDR3 sequence: CASSEDKGAGGRTDTQYF. CDR3 bases: TGTGCCAGCAGCGAGGATAAGGGAGCGGGAGGCCGGACAGATACGCAGTATTTT. The chain combines TRBV5-8 with TRBJ2-3; 9 nucleotides agree with TRBD2. The trim removed 4 bases at V and 3 bases at J, leaving 15 bases unmatched. CDR3 length: 18 amino acids. CDR1 and CDR2 (germline): SGHTS, YDEGEE.

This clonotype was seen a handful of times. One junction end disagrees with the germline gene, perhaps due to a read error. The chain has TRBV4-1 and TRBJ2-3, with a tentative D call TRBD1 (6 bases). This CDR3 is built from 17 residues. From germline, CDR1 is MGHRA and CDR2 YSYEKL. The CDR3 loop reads CASSQEKGHLFTDAQYF. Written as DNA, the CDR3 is TGCGCCAGCAGCCAAGAAAAGGGACATCTATTCACAGATGCGCAGTATTTT.

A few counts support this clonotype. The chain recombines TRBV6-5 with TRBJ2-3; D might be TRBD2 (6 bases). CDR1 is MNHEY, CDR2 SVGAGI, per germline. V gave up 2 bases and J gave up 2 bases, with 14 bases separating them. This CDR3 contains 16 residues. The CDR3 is CASSYGLRGTTDTQYF. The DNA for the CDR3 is TGTGCCAGCAGTTACGGTCTGCGGGGAACCACAGATACGCAGTATTTT.

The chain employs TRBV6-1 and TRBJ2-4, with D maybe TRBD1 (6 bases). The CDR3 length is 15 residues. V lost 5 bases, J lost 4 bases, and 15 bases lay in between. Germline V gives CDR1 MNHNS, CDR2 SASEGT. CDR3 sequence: CASSPFTQGKNIQYF. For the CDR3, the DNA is TGTGCCAGCAGTCCCTTCACCCAGGGGAAAAACATTCAGTACTTC.

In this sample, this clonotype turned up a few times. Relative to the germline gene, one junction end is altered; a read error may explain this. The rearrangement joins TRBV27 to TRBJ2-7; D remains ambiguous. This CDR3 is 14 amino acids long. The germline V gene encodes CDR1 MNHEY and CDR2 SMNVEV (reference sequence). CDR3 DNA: TGTGCCAGCAGATTATCAGGTTCCCCCAACGAGCAGTACTTC. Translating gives CASRLSGSPNEQYF.

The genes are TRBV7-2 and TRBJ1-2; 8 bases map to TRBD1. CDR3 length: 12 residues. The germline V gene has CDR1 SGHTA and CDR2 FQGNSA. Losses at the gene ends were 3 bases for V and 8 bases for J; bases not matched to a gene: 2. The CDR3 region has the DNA TGTGCCAGCAGCTTGGGACAGGTCGGCTACACCTTC. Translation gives CASSLGQVGYTF.

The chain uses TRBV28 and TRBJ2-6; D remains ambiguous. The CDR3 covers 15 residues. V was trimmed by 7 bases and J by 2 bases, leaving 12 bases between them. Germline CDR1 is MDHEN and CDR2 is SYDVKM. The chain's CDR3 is CASNPLRAGANVLTF. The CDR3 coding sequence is TGTGCCAGCAACCCTCTCCGAGCTGGGGCCAACGTCCTGACTTTC.

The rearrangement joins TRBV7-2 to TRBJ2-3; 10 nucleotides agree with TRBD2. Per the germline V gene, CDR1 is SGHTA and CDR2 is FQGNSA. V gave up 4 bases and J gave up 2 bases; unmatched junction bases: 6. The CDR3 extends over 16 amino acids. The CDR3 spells CASSSELAGITDTQYF. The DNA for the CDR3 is TGTGCCAGCAGCTCTGAACTAGCGGGGATCACAGATACGCAGTATTTT.

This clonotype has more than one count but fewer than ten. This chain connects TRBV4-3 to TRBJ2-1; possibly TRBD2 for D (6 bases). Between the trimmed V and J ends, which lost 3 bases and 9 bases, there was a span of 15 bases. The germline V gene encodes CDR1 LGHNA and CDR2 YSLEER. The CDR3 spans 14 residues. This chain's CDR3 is CASSHRVGTREQFF. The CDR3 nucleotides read TGCGCCAGCAGCCACCGGGTAGGGACTCGTGAGCAGTTCTTC.

This chain's CDR3 is CSARDHRAGVTGELFF. The DNA of the CDR3 is TGCAGTGCTAGAGATCACCGGGCAGGGGTCACCGGGGAGCTGTTTTTT. This chain connects TRBV20-1 to TRBJ2-2; a weak D match, TRBD1 (6 bases). CDR3 size: 16 residues. The germline V and J ends were trimmed by 0 bases and 4 bases, with 15 bases remaining between them. Germline-derived CDR1 and CDR2 are DFQATT and SNEGSKA (reference sequence).

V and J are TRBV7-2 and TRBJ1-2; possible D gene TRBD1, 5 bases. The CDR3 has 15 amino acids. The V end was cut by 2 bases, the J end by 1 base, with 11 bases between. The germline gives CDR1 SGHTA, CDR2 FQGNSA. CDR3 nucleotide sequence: TGTGCCAGCAGCTTATCCTTCAGGGATAACTATGGCTACACCTTC. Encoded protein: CASSLSFRDNYGYTF.

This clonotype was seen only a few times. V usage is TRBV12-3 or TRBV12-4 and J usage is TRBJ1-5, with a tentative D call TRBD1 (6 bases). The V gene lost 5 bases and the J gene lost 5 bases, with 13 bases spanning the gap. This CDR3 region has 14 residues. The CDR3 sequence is CASSPGDPDQPQHF. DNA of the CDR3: TGTGCCAGCAGTCCAGGGGACCCCGATCAGCCCCAGCATTTT.

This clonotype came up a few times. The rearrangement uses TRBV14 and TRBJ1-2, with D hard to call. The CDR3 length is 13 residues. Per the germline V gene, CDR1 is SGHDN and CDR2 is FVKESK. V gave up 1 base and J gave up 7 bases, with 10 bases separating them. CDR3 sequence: CASSQAGSGGYTF. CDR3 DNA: TGTGCCAGCAGCCAAGCCGGGTCAGGTGGCTACACCTTC.

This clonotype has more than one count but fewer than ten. The CDR3 DNA reads TGCGCCAGCAGCCCCACCCCGGGTCAGGGGCAGTTCTTC. Protein: CASSPTPGQGQFF. The chain recombines TRBV5-1 with TRBJ2-1; D may be TRBD1 (5 bases). The CDR3 loop spans 13 amino acids. Germline CDR1 reads SGHRS; CDR2 reads YFSETQ. V was pared by 4 bases and J by 12 bases, with 17 bases between.

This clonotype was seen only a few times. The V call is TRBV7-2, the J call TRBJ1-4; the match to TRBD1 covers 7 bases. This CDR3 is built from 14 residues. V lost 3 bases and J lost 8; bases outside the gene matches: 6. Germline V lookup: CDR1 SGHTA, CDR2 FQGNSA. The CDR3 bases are TGTGCCAGCAGCTTCCAGGGGGGGAACGAAAAACTGTTTTTT. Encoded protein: CASSFQGGNEKLFF.

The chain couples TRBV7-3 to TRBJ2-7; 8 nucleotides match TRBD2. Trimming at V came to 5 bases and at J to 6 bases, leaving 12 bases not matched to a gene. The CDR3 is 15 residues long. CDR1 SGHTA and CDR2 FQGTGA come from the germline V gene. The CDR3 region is CASSPAPTSVGEQYF. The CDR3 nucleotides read TGTGCCAGCAGCCCCGCACCGACTAGCGTGGGCGAGCAGTACTTC.

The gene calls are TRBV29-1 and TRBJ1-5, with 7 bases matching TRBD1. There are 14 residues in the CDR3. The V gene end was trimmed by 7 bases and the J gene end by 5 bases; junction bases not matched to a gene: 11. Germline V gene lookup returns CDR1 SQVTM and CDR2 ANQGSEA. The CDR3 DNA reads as TGCAGCGACCTGACAGGGACGCTGGATCAGCCCCAGCATTTT. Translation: CSDLTGTLDQPQHF. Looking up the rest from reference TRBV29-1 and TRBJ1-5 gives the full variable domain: SAVISQKPSRDICQRGTSLTIQCQVDSQVTMMFWYRQQPGQSLTLIATANQGSEATYESGFVIDKFPISRPNLTFSTLTVSNMSPEDSSIYLCSDLTGTLDQPQHFGDGTRLSIL.

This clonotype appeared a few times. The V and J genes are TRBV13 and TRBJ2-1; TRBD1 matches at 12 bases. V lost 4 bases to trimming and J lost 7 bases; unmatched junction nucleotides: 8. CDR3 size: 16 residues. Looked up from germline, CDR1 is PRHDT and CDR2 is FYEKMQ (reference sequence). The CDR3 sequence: CASSSWDRGPTNEQFF. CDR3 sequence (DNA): TGTGCCAGCAGCTCCTGGGACAGGGGGCCCACAAATGAGCAGTTCTTC.